This TCR beta chain was profiled in a study of molecular identifiers for immune sequencing clone quantification. Study outcomes and limitations: Over 98% of effector molecules, yet under 1% of naive-cell molecules, were held by clones above 20 RNA copies.

Between about 19,000 and 1,000,000 sorted cells, with 10%, 30% or 50% RNA, yielded naive CD8 libraries. The trim removed 6 bases at V and 0 bases at J, leaving 20 bases unmatched. Germline-derived CDR1 and CDR2 are SGHTA and FQGNSA. This CDR3 contains 20 residues. It was with previously described methods and listed TCR primers that bulk TCR libraries were made. MiXCR, applied by TCRdb to the PCR reads, yields one record per CDR3 protein. The sample shows about 510,000 distinct CDR3 sequences, 25% of them seen only once. This clonotype was picked up many times. As yet, its antigen is unknown. The V and J genes are TRBV7-2 and TRBJ2-3; 8 bases agree with TRBD2. This clonotype originated in a human donor in good health. Some libraries in this study had Jurkat cell RNA spiked in. Material for sequencing was naive CD8+ T cells from blood, with Jurkat cell RNA spiked in. Specified subset: FACS-sorted CD8+CD4-CCR7+CD45RA+ naive T cells. CDR3 in DNA: TGTGCCAGCAGTACAACGACCGAAGCGGGGGCTACCCCTAGCACAGATACGCAGTATTTT. Translation: CASSTTTEAGATPSTDTQYF. The entire variable domain, with the rest obtained from reference TRBV7-2 and TRBJ2-3, is as follows: GAGVSQSPSNKVTEKGKDVELRCDPISGHTALYWYRQSLGQGLEFLIYFQGNSAPDKSGLPSDRFSAERTGGSVSTLTIQRTQQEDSAVYLCASSTTTEAGATPSTDTQYFGPGTRLTVL.